These 8 T cell receptor beta chains originate from one sample sequenced in a study of control samples from healthy donors and cancer patients. Sequencing was performed with immunoSEQ multiplex PCR; in TCRdb, only in-frame clones are kept and a portion is missing. The table includes some 150,000 clones, roughly 94% detected once. Sequencing was done on a sample of blood. These receptors were collected from a man in his forties or fifties in good health.

The chain has TRBV9 and TRBJ2-5, with unresolved D. The germline V gene encodes CDR1 SGDLS and CDR2 YYNGEE. The CDR3 spans 14 residues. The V end lost 0 bases, the J end lost 5 bases, and 11 bases lay between the germline ends. The CDR3 protein is CASSVGPNWETQYF. The CDR3 DNA is TGTGCCAGCAGCGTAGGGCCTAATTGGGAGACCCAGTACTTC.

The genes are TRBV2 and TRBJ2-7; possibly TRBD1 for D (6 bases). This CDR3 is built from 13 residues. Germline assignment: CDR1 SNHLY and CDR2 FYNNEI. Trimming removed 6 bases from V and 3 bases from J, with 12 bases in between. The CDR3, as DNA: TGTGCCAGCAGAGGCGCAGGGGACTACGAGCAGTACTTC. Translated, it gives CASRGAGDYEQYF.

The chain joins TRBV27 to TRBJ1-2; 8 bases are shared with TRBD1. Germline trimming cut 5 bases from V and 2 bases from J; bases unmatched to any gene: 4. CDR1 is MNHEY and CDR2 is SMNVEV in the germline V gene (reference sequence). The CDR3 is 14 amino acids. The CDR3 region is CASSRTGLNYGYTF. In nucleotides, the CDR3 is TGTGCCAGCAGTCGGACAGGGCTAAACTATGGCTACACCTTC.

This chain joins TRBV9 and TRBJ2-5, with TRBD1 identical over 9 bases. Germline CDR1 SGDLS, CDR2 YYNGEE. This CDR3 is built from 15 residues. V shed 3 bases and J 2 bases; nucleotides not matched to a gene: 5. The CDR3: CASSAGQGPQETQYF. The CDR3 nucleotides read TGTGCCAGCAGCGCTGGACAGGGGCCGCAAGAGACCCAGTACTTC.

This rearrangement joins TRBV14 to TRBJ2-3, with TRBD1 identical over 8 bases. Germline assignment: CDR1 SGHDN and CDR2 FVKESK. This CDR3 has 15 residues. V was clipped by 2 bases and J by 8 bases; unmatched bases: 9. CDR3 coding DNA: TGTGCCAGCAGCCAAAAAGGGCAGGGGGCAGGTACGCAGTATTTT. Protein: CASSQKGQGAGTQYF. Looking up the rest from reference TRBV14 and TRBJ2-3 gives the full variable domain: EAGVTQFPSHSVIEKGQTVTLRCDPISGHDNLYWYRRVMGKEIKFLLHFVKESKQDESGMPNNRFLAERTGGTYSTLKVQPAELEDSGVYFCASSQKGQGAGTQYFGPGTRLTVL.

This rearrangement joins TRBV29-1 to TRBJ2-7; D is unresolved. CDR1 and CDR2 from the germline V gene are SQVTM and ANQGSEA. The ends were cut back, 4 bases at V and 5 bases at J, with 6 bases in the middle. CDR3 size: 10 residues. In nucleotides, the CDR3 is TGCAGCGTTGGTCGGGACGAGCAGTACTTC. Translating gives CSVGRDEQYF.

This chain connects TRBV3-1 (or the pseudogene TRBV3-2) to TRBJ2-7, with TRBD2 identical over 9 bases. J gave up 4 bases and V 4 bases, and 2 bases lay outside the gene matches. CDR1 and CDR2 from the germline V gene are LGHDT and YNNKEL (reference sequence). This CDR3 comprises 13 residues. CDR3 sequence: CASSRGRGYEQYF. CDR3 DNA: TGTGCCAGCAGCCGCGGGAGGGGATACGAGCAGTACTTC.

Here the CDR3 reads CASSVSGQGNQPQHF. The CDR3 region has the DNA TGTGCCAGCAGCGTATCCGGCCAGGGCAATCAGCCCCAGCATTTT. The V gene is TRBV9, the J gene TRBJ1-5; D not resolved. V gave up 1 base and J gave up 2 bases, with 10 bases separating them. There are 15 residues in the CDR3. The germline gives CDR1 SGDLS, CDR2 YYNGEE.